These 15 T cell receptor beta chains came from one sample sequenced in a study of metastatic and nonmetastatic thyroid tumors. Each patient came to thyroid surgery without any prior treatment (of any kind). TCRdb reprocessed the PCR reads via MiXCR. The table has some 21,000 clones, approximately 24% seen once. Material: blood. These receptors came from a male donor with papillary thyroid cancer or a benign thyroid nodule (not recorded which). Some clones in this sample may be carry-over from other donors' samples.

By share of the sample, this clone is medium-sized. The chain combines TRBV12-3 or TRBV12-4 with TRBJ1-6; D not resolved. There are 19 residues in the CDR3. Trimming took off 0 bases at V and 6 bases at J, with 21 bases between the two ends. The CDR3 nucleotides read TGTGCCAGCAGTTTAGCTGGATTAAGCGGGGTGCTTGGTAATTCACCCCTCCACTTT. It specifies CASSLAGLSGVLGNSPLHF.

The gene calls are TRBV6-2 or TRBV6-3 and TRBJ1-2, with D possibly TRBD1 on 5 matching bases. The V end lost 4 bases, the J end lost 8 bases, and 14 bases lay between the germline ends. The V gene's germline CDR1 is MNHEY and CDR2 SVGEGT. The CDR3 is made up of 13 amino acids. CDR3: CASSSWGRVGYTF. CDR3 coding DNA: TGTGCCAGCAGTTCCTGGGGCAGAGTAGGCTACACCTTC.

This clone was counted a few times. The chain couples TRBV7-3 to TRBJ2-7; tentative D call: TRBD2 (6 bases). The CDR3 consists of 14 residues. The V end lost 1 base, the J end lost 6 bases, and 13 bases lay between the germline ends. Germline V lookup: CDR1 SGHTA, CDR2 FQGTGA. CDR3 sequence: CASSLNRRGSEQYF. For the CDR3, the DNA is TGTGCCAGCAGCTTAAACCGGCGGGGTAGCGAGCAGTACTTC. Variable domain in full (rest from reference TRBV7-3 and TRBJ2-7): GAGVSQTPSNKVTEKGKYVELRCDPISGHTALYWYRQSLGQGPEFLIYFQGTGAADDSGLPNDRFFAVRPEGSVSTLKIQRTERGDSAVYLCASSLNRRGSEQYFGPGTRLTVT.

The CDR3 loop reads CATPAGLREKLFF. Written as DNA, the CDR3 is TGTGCCACCCCCGCGGGTTTACGGGAAAAACTGTTTTTT. The chain is built from TRBV24-1 and TRBJ1-4, with unresolved D. The CDR3 has 13 residues. V lost 9 bases and J lost 8, with 15 bases in between. Germline V gene data show CDR1 as KGHDR and CDR2 as SFDVKD.

V gene TRBV4-2 combines with J gene TRBJ2-1; no clear D gene. Trimming removed 0 bases from V and 4 bases from J, with 7 bases in between. The CDR3 runs 14 residues. Per the germline V gene, CDR1 is LGHNA and CDR2 is YNFKEQ. The CDR3 protein is CASSQDGSYNEQFF. The CDR3 DNA is TGTGCCAGCAGCCAAGACGGAAGTTACAATGAGCAGTTCTTC.

This clone has at least ten counts. The chain combines TRBV5-1 with TRBJ1-2; D may be TRBD1 (6 bases). There are 14 residues in the CDR3. Per the germline V gene, CDR1 is SGHRS and CDR2 is YFSETQ. Trimming stripped 0 bases from V and 2 bases from J, with 8 bases between. The CDR3 DNA is TGCGCCAGCAGCTTGGACAGGGAAAACTATGGCTACACCTTC. Translating it yields CASSLDRENYGYTF.

There are a few counts of this clone. One base away lies a much larger clone, so this may be a sequencing read error. The chain links TRBV12-3 or TRBV12-4 to TRBJ2-2; a weak D match, TRBD1 (5 bases). This CDR3 comprises 13 residues. V lost 9 bases and J lost 2, with 10 bases in between. CDR3 residues: CASRTLNTGELFF. The CDR3 region has the DNA TGTGCCAGTCGGACACTTAACACCGGGGAGCTGTTTTTT.

Only one count was recorded for this clone. The chain is built from TRBV7-9 and TRBJ2-2; TRBD2 is a possible D gene (6 bases). Germline assignment: CDR1 SEHNR and CDR2 FQNEAQ (reference sequence). Deletions cut 0 bases from V and 5 bases from J, with 7 bases between. The CDR3 runs 14 residues. CDR3 nucleotide sequence: TGTGCCAGCAGCTTAGCGGGAGGTACCGGGGAGCTGTTTTTT. Amino acid sequence: CASSLAGGTGELFF.

The sample holds a few counts of this clone. V usage is TRBV27 and J usage is TRBJ2-2; D may match TRBD1 or TRBD2 (5 bases each). This CDR3 region has 17 residues. V lost 2 bases and J 4 bases, leaving 17 bases between the germline ends. Germline CDR1 MNHEY, CDR2 SMNVEV (reference sequence). CDR3 coding DNA: TGTGCCAGCAGTTTACTCGGGGCTAGCAGCGTCACCGGGGAGCTGTTTTTT. Protein sequence: CASSLLGASSVTGELFF.

The chain uses TRBV6-1 and TRBJ2-2; D remains ambiguous. The CDR3 length is 13 residues. Trimming took 3 bases from V and 7 from J, leaving 9 bases between them. In germline, CDR1 is MNHNS, CDR2 SASEGT. CDR3 amino acids: CASSDPPGGELFF. CDR3 DNA sequence: TGTGCCAGCAGTGATCCCCCAGGCGGGGAGCTGTTTTTT.

V is TRBV5-5 and J is TRBJ2-1; 7 bases fit TRBD1. This CDR3 spans 14 amino acids. In germline, CDR1 is SGHKS, CDR2 YYEKEE (reference sequence). The junction had 4 bases not matched to a gene; V was cut back by 3 bases and J by 4 bases. The CDR3 is CASSYSGQYNEQFF. DNA of the CDR3: TGTGCCAGCAGCTATTCGGGACAGTACAATGAGCAGTTCTTC. Full variable domain (outside the CDR3, taken from reference TRBV5-5 and TRBJ2-1): DAGVTQSPTHLIKTRGQQVTLRCSPISGHKSVSWYQQVLGQGPQFIFQYYEKEERGRGNFPDRFSARQFPNYSSELNVNALLLGDSALYLCASSYSGQYNEQFFGPGTRLTVL.

Judged by abundance, this clone is medium-sized. The chain has TRBV30 and TRBJ2-2; perhaps D is TRBD1 or TRBD2 (5 bases each). CDR1 is GTSNPN and CDR2 is SVGIG in the germline V gene (reference sequence). This CDR3 spans 14 amino acids. V was pared by 4 bases and J by 3 bases, with 12 bases between. This CDR3 is CAWKTGTYTGELFF. CDR3 in DNA: TGTGCCTGGAAGACCGGGACCTACACCGGGGAGCTGTTTTTT.

The chain uses TRBV2 and TRBJ2-7, with unresolved D. This CDR3 spans 11 amino acids. Trimming stripped 5 bases from V and 6 bases from J, with 8 bases between. CDR1 and CDR2 from the germline V gene are SNHLY and FYNNEI. The CDR3 here is CASSFYGEQYF. In nucleotides, the CDR3 is TGTGCCAGCAGTTTTTATGGCGAGCAGTACTTC. Full variable domain (rest looked up from reference TRBV2 and TRBJ2-7): EPEVTQTPSHQVTQMGQEVILRCVPISNHLYFYWYRQILGQKVEFLVSFYNNEISEKSEIFDDQFSVERPDGSNFTLKIRSTKLEDSAMYFCASSFYGEQYFGPGTRLTVT.

By sample share, this clone is medium-sized. The chain joins TRBV5-1 to TRBJ2-7; D is unclear. The CDR3 spans 16 residues. The germline V and J ends were trimmed by 0 bases and 0 bases, with 13 bases remaining between them. Germline-derived CDR1 and CDR2 are SGHRS and YFSETQ. As DNA, the CDR3 is TGCGCCAGCAGCTTGGGCCTCTTGCTAAGCTCCTACGAGCAGTACTTC. Encoded protein: CASSLGLLLSSYEQYF.

This clone is judged medium-sized. This chain links TRBV4-3 with TRBJ2-2; 8 nucleotides match TRBD1. The V gene end was trimmed by 4 bases and the J gene end by 6 bases; junction bases not matched to a gene: 10. The germline gives CDR1 LGHNA, CDR2 YSLEER. The CDR3 runs 16 residues. CDR3 nucleotides: TGCGCCAGCAGCCGTTGGACGCAGGGGGCGGCCGGGGAGCTGTTTTTT. Its protein is CASSRWTQGAAGELFF.